The source of this TCR beta chain is a study of T cell responses to AZD1222 COVID-19 vaccine. General study findings and limits: Recipients of two AZD1222 doses showed rising Spike-specific TCR breadth and depth.

Here immunoSEQ multiplex PCR was the method, and the copy in TCRdb shows in-frame clones only, minus some. Counted here are 90,000 to 120,000 clones, about 85% occurring once; the ten biggest clones make up over 3.5%. As regards this clone: The antigen is unknown.

The CDR3 is made up of 13 amino acids. Trimming removed 0 bases at V and 4 bases at J, with 6 bases between. Germline V gives CDR1 SGHTA, CDR2 FQGTGA. The chain recombines TRBV7-3 with TRBJ1-2; D unclear. This specimen was peripheral blood, taken on day 0 of AZD1222 vaccination. The receptor was derived from an adult in good health. The CDR3 region has the DNA TGTGCCAGCAGCTTAACTACAGTCTATGGCTACACCTTC. Residues: CASSLTTVYGYTF.